This T cell receptor (beta chain) was retrieved from a study of shared clonotypes between healthy human individuals. Only in-frame clones appear in the TCRdb table, and some are missing; sequencing was by immunoSEQ multiplex PCR. The sample gives around 320,000 clones, 87% of which show up once; around 16% is in the top ten. Germline values: CDR1 MNHEY, CDR2 SVGAGI. CDR3 length: 14 residues. V was shortened by 2 bases and J by 5 bases, with 12 bases between the two germline ends. The chain combines TRBV6-5 with TRBJ1-1; possible D gene TRBD1, 5 bases. The sequence was collected from a man between 18 and 29 years old in good health. Sequencing was carried out using memory CD8+ T cells sorted from blood. As to subset: CD45RO+ cells pooled with CCR7-negative TemRA cells. CDR3 loop: CASSYAGLLTEAFF. The CDR3 coding sequence is TGTGCCAGCAGTTACGCAGGGCTTCTTACTGAAGCTTTCTTT.